The 17 T cell receptor beta chains in this list originate from one sample, sequenced in a study of cytotoxic CD8 clonotypes in ibrutinib-treated CLL. Libraries were prepared by immunoSEQ multiplex PCR; TCRdb keeps only in-frame clonotypes and omits some of them. This sample has 25,000 to 35,000 clones, with 70% to 90% found just once. The sample here was PBMCs, taken after 24 months of ibrutinib treatment. The receptors originated from a human donor with chronic lymphocytic leukemia.

J is TRBJ2-2 and V is TRBV5-1; the match to TRBD2 covers 10 bases. The V gene end was trimmed by 0 bases and the J gene end by 5 bases; junction bases not matched to a gene: 7. Germline V gives CDR1 SGHRS, CDR2 YFSETQ. CDR3 length: 17 residues. The DNA of the CDR3 is TGCGCCAGCAGCTTGGACCCAGCGGGGGGGCGGACCGGGGAGCTGTTTTTT. Residues: CASSLDPAGGRTGELFF.

This clone has more than one count but fewer than ten. The rearrangement joins TRBV6-5 to TRBJ1-3; possibly TRBD1 for D (5 bases). The V gene's germline CDR1 is MNHEY and CDR2 SVGAGI. The CDR3 runs 16 residues. The V gene lost 0 bases and the J gene lost 4 bases, with 13 bases spanning the gap. CDR3 protein: CASSYSIWGVGNTIYF. The DNA for the CDR3 is TGTGCCAGCAGTTACTCAATCTGGGGGGTAGGAAACACCATATATTTT.

The chain is built from TRBV5-1 and TRBJ1-1; D is undetermined. Germline V gives CDR1 SGHRS, CDR2 YFSETQ. CDR3 length equals 15 residues. Trimming removed 0 bases from V and 0 bases from J, with 9 bases in between. In DNA form, the CDR3 reads TGCGCCAGCAGCTTGGCCGCAGCCATGAACACTGAAGCTTTCTTT. Translated: CASSLAAAMNTEAFF. The variable domain in full, completed from reference TRBV5-1 and TRBJ1-1, reads KAGVTQTPRYLIKTRGQQVTLSCSPISGHRSVSWYQQTPGQGLQFLFEYFSETQRNKGNFPGRFSGRQFSNSRSEMNVSTLELGDSALYLCASSLAAAMNTEAFFGQGTRLTVV.

This clone has only a few counts. The rearrangement links TRBV11-1 to TRBJ1-1, with a weak D call TRBD1 (5 bases). Germline CDR1 is SGHAT and CDR2 is FQDESV (reference sequence). V lost 5 bases and J lost 3, with 19 bases in between. The CDR3 has 16 residues. The CDR3 DNA sequence: TGTGCCAGCAGCCCCCTCACAATAAGGGGTTACACTGAAGCTTTCTTT. It specifies CASSPLTIRGYTEAFF.

The gene calls are TRBV25-1 and TRBJ1-1, with no clear D. V was shortened by 1 base and J by 1 base, with 7 bases between the two germline ends. The CDR3 totals 14 residues. The germline V gene has CDR1 MGHDK and CDR2 SYGVNS. The CDR3 is CASSELGANTEAFF. The CDR3, as DNA: TGTGCCAGCAGTGAATTGGGTGCGAACACTGAAGCTTTCTTT.

V and J are TRBV4-2 and TRBJ1-2; D perhaps matches TRBD1 (6 bases). CDR1 is LGHNA, CDR2 YNFKEQ, per germline. V lost 4 bases, J lost 2 bases, and 14 bases lay in between. The CDR3 covers 15 residues. CDR3 in amino acids: CASSPTGQINYGYTF. CDR3 nucleotide sequence: TGTGCCAGCAGCCCTACGGGACAAATAAACTATGGCTACACCTTC.

The rearrangement joins TRBV5-1 to TRBJ2-3; the D call may be TRBD1 or TRBD2 (6 bases each). Germline V gene data show CDR1 as SGHRS and CDR2 as YFSETQ. CDR3 length: 16 residues. The V gene lost 4 bases and the J gene lost 4 bases, with 19 bases spanning the gap. The CDR3 is CASSPGRGHGSDTQYF. The CDR3 bases are TGCGCCAGCAGCCCGGGACGGGGGCATGGGTCAGATACGCAGTATTTT.

This sequence joins TRBV4-1 and TRBJ1-6; D ambiguous. Germline V gene lookup returns CDR1 MGHRA and CDR2 YSYEKL. The ends were cut back, 1 base at V and 0 bases at J, with 7 bases in the middle. The CDR3 contains 16 residues. CDR3 region: CASSQARSSYNSPLHF. CDR3 nucleotide sequence: TGCGCCAGCAGCCAAGCCCGAAGCTCCTATAATTCACCCCTCCACTTT.

V usage is TRBV7-3 and J usage is TRBJ2-3; 7 bases fit TRBD2. CDR3 length equals 17 residues. J was trimmed by 2 bases and V by 1 base; bases with no gene match: 9. In germline, CDR1 is SGHTA, CDR2 FQGTGA. The DNA of the CDR3 is TGTGCCAGCAGCTTAAGTGTCTTAGCGGGTCACACAGATACGCAGTATTTT. Its protein product is CASSLSVLAGHTDTQYF. Full variable domain (rest looked up from reference TRBV7-3 and TRBJ2-3): GAGVSQTPSNKVTEKGKYVELRCDPISGHTALYWYRQSLGQGPEFLIYFQGTGAADDSGLPNDRFFAVRPEGSVSTLKIQRTERGDSAVYLCASSLSVLAGHTDTQYFGPGTRLTVL.

V gene TRBV4-3 combines with J gene TRBJ2-5; possible D gene TRBD1, 6 bases. Germline V gene lookup returns CDR1 LGHNA and CDR2 YSLEER. Deletions cut 0 bases from V and 4 bases from J, with 12 bases between. The CDR3 is made up of 15 amino acids. The CDR3 loop is CASSQDTGILETQYF. DNA for the CDR3: TGCGCCAGCAGCCAAGATACAGGGATATTAGAGACCCAGTACTTC.

There are a few counts of this clone. The J gene is TRBJ1-2, the V gene TRBV6-1, with D perhaps matching TRBD1 (6 bases). Trimming shortened V by 0 bases and J by 0 bases, and 11 bases separated the two germline ends. The CDR3 length is 16 residues. From germline, CDR1 is MNHNS and CDR2 SASEGT. The CDR3 DNA sequence: TGTGCCAGCAGTGAAGCTACAGGGCTATCTAACTATGGCTACACCTTC. It translates to CASSEATGLSNYGYTF.

As concerns this clone: Compared with germline, one end of the junction differs, possibly owing to a read error. The chain recombines TRBV7-7 with TRBJ2-5; 12 positions match TRBD2. This CDR3 region has 16 residues. The V gene's germline CDR1 is SSHAT and CDR2 FNYEAQ (reference sequence). In DNA form, the CDR3 reads TGTGCTAGCAGCACCCGACTAGCGGGGGCCGGGGGGGCCCAGTACTTC. Translating gives CASSTRLAGAGGAQYF.

This clone was seen only a few times. This chain connects TRBV5-1 to TRBJ2-2; 11 bases are a match to TRBD2. With V trimmed by 5 bases and J by 2 bases, 5 bases remained unmatched. The CDR3 length is 16 residues. CDR1 is SGHRS, CDR2 YFSETQ, per germline. Here the CDR3 reads CASSWGLADNTGELFF. The CDR3 DNA sequence: TGCGCCAGCAGTTGGGGACTAGCGGACAACACCGGGGAGCTGTTTTTT.

The V gene is TRBV7-8, the J gene TRBJ1-2; TRBD1 aligns across 9 bases. This CDR3 has 15 residues. Trimming removed 5 bases from V and 7 bases from J; junction bases left unmatched: 11. In germline, CDR1 is SGHVS, CDR2 FQNEAQ. The CDR3 sequence: CASSPRDRVISGYTF. CDR3 nucleotides: TGTGCCAGCAGCCCGAGGGACAGGGTTATCTCTGGCTACACCTTC.

The V gene is TRBV2, the J gene TRBJ1-1, with D tentatively TRBD1 (6 bases). This CDR3 is 14 amino acids long. The germline CDR1 and CDR2 sequences are SNHLY and FYNNEI. V lost 7 bases to trimming and J lost 4 bases, with 16 bases between them. The CDR3 loop reads CASTRGQARTEAFF. DNA for the CDR3: TGTGCCAGCACCAGGGGTCAAGCCCGCACTGAAGCTTTCTTT.

The chain recombines TRBV6-6 with TRBJ1-5; D is uncertain. The CDR3 extends over 14 amino acids. The V and J ends lost 2 bases and 7 bases respectively, with 12 bases between them. Germline V gene lookup returns CDR1 MNHNY and CDR2 SVGAGI (reference sequence). The CDR3 DNA is TGTGCCAGCAGTTACGGCCGGATGGGACAGCCCCAGCATTTT. Its protein product is CASSYGRMGQPQHF.

This clone has more than one count but fewer than ten. The V gene is TRBV11-2, the J gene TRBJ1-4; the match to TRBD1 covers 8 bases. V shed 4 bases and J 0 bases; nucleotides not matched to a gene: 10. This CDR3 comprises 18 residues. Germline CDR1 and CDR2: SGHAT and FQNNGV. CDR3 in DNA: TGTGCCAGCAGCTCTTTGGACAGGGCACAGGCAACTAATGAAAAACTGTTTTTT. Its protein product is CASSSLDRAQATNEKLFF.